These T cell receptor beta chains were read from a single sample in a study of neurological immune-mediated disorders. A single record per CDR3 protein comes from TCRdb applying MiXCR to the 5' RACE reads. The data show 50,000 or so distinct CDR3 sequences, less than 4% seen once. Sequencing input: PBMCs. Source of these receptors: a man aged 60 to 69 with multiple sclerosis. CDR3s include the opening cysteine and the closing phenylalanine or tryptophan. Fields, in order: clone size, V gene, D gene, J gene, CDR3 protein, CDR3 DNA. A D gene is named only where the DNA matches it firmly. Some rows mark clone size as missing; the rest say once, few, many or name a class of expanded clone.

>few|TRBV7-9|TRBD1|TRBJ1-4
CASSLDRKSPTNEKLFF
TGTGCCAGCAGCCTGGACAGGAAATCCCCCACTAATGAAAAACTGTTTTTT
>NA|TRBV15|NA|TRBJ1-2
CATSRADYGYTF
TGTGCCACCAGCAGAGCTGACTATGGCTACACCTTC
>many|TRBV6-5|NA|TRBJ2-3
CASSYGSDTQYF
TGTGCCAGCAGTTACGGATCAGATACGCAGTATTTT
>many|TRBV24-1|NA|TRBJ2-5
CATSDPTTGKETQYF
TGTGCCACCAGTGACCCTACCACAGGGAAAGAGACCCAGTACTTC
>many|TRBV21-1|NA|TRBJ2-4
CASSKCPGRNLGSKNIQYF
TGTGCCAGCAGCAAATGCCCGGGGCGAAACCTGGGGTCCAAAAACATTCAGTACTTC
>many|TRBV20-1|NA|TRBJ1-1
CSARDKGVEAFF
TGCAGTGCTAGAGATAAGGGGGTTGAAGCTTTCTTT
>many|TRBV25-1|TRBD2|TRBJ2-5
CASSSSGSIETQYF
TGTGCCAGCAGTAGTAGCGGGAGTATTGAGACCCAGTACTTC
>many|TRBV20-1|NA|TRBJ1-6
CSARDRAGGLNSPLHF
TGCAGTGCTAGAGATAGGGCCGGCGGGTTAAATTCACCCCTCCACTTT
>many|TRBV12-3/TRBV12-4|NA|TRBJ2-1
CASRPTSNLGVLDKFF
TGTGCCAGCAGGCCTACCTCTAATTTGGGGGTTTTGGATAAGTTCTTC
>many|TRBV20-1|NA|TRBJ1-5
CSQQRGDQPQHF
TGCAGTCAGCAAAGAGGTGATCAGCCCCAGCATTTT
>many|TRBV5-1|NA|TRBJ1-2
CASSPSPGYGYTF
TGCGCCAGCAGCCCATCGCCCGGGTATGGCTACACCTTC